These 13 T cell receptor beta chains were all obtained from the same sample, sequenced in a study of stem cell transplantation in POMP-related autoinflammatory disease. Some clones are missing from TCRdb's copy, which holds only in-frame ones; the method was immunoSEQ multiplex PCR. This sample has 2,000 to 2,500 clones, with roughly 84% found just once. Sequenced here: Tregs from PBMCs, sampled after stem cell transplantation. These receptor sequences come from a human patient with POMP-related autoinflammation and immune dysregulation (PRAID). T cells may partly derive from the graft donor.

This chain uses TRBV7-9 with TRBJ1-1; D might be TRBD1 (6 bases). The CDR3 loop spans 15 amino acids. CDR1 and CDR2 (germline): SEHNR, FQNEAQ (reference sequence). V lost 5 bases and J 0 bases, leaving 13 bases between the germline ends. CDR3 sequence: CASSPKYRVNTEAFF. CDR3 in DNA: TGTGCCAGCAGCCCTAAGTACAGGGTGAACACTGAAGCTTTCTTT.

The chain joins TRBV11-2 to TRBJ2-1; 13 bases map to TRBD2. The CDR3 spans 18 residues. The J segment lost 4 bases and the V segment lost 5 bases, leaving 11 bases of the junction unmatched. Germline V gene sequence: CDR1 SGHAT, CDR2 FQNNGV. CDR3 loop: CASSRRGTGLAGYNEQFF. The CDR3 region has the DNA TGTGCCAGCAGCCGTAGAGGAACGGGACTAGCGGGATACAATGAGCAGTTCTTC.

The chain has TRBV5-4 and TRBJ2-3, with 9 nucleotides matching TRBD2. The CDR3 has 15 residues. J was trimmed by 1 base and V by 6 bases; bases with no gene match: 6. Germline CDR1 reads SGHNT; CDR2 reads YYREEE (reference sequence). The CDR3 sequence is CASTSPSGGTDTQYF. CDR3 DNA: TGTGCCAGCACCTCGCCTAGCGGGGGCACAGATACGCAGTATTTT.

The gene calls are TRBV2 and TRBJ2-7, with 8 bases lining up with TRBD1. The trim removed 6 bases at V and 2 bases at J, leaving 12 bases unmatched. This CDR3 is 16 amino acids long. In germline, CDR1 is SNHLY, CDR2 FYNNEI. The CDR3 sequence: CASSAPRDRRTYEQYV. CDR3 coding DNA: TGTGCCAGCAGCGCCCCCCGGGACAGGAGAACCTACGAGCAGTACGTC.

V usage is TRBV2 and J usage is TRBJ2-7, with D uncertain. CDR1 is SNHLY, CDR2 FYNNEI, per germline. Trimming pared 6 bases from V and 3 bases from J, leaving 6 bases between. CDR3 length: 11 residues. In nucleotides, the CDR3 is TGTGCCAGCAGCGCGAACTACGAGCAGTACGTC. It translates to CASSANYEQYV.

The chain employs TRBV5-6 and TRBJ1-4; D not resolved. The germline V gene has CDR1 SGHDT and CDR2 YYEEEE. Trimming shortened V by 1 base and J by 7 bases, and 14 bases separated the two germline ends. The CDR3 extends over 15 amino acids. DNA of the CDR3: TGTGCCAGCAGCTTGAATTACGGGGTTGGTGAAAAACTGTTTTTT. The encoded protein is CASSLNYGVGEKLFF.

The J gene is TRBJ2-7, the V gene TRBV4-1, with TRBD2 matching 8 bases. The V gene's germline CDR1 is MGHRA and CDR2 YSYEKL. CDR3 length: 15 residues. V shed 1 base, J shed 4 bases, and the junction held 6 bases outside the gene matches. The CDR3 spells CASSQATGLVYEQYV. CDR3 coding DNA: TGCGCCAGCAGCCAAGCGACGGGACTAGTGTACGAGCAGTACGTC.

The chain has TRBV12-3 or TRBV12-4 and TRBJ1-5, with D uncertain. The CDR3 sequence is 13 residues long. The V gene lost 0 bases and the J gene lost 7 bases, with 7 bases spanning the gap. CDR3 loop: CASSLALIQPQHF. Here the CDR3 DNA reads TGTGCCAGCAGTTTAGCCCTCATCCAGCCCCAGCATTTT.

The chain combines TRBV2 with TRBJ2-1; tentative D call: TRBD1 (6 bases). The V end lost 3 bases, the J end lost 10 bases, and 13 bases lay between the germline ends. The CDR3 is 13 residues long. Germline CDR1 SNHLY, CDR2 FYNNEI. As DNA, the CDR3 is TGTGCCAGCAGTGAGGGGGCGTGGTACGAGCAGTTCTTC. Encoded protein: CASSEGAWYEQFF.

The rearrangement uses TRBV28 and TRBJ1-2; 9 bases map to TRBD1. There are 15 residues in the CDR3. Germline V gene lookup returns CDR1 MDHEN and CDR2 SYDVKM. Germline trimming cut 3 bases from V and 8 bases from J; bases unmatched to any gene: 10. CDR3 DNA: TGTGCCAGCAGTTTCGGACAGGGGCGCTGGAGGGGCTACACCTTC. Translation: CASSFGQGRWRGYTF.

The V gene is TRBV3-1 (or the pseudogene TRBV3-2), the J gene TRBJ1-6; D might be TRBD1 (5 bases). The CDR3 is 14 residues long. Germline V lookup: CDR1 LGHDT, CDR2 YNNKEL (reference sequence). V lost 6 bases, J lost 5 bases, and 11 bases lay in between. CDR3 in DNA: TGTGCCAGCAGATTGGGGGTCGATAATTCACCCCTCCACTTT. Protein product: CASRLGVDNSPLHF.

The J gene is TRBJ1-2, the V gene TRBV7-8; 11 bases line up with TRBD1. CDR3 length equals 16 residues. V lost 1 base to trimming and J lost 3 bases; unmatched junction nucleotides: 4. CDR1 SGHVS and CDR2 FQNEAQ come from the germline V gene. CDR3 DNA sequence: TGTGCCAGCAGCTTAGACCGGACAGGGGGCGACTATGGCTACACCTTC. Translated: CASSLDRTGGDYGYTF.

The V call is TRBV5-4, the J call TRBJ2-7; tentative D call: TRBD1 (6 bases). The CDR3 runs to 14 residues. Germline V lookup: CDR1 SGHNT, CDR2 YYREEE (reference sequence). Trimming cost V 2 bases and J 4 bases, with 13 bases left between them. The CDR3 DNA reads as TGTGCCAGCAGCTTATGGGGGCTCCCGTACGAGCAGTACGTC. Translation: CASSLWGLPYEQYV.